This T cell receptor beta chain was retrieved from a study of neurological immune-mediated disorders. Overall study results and limits: Healthy controls had more TCR clonal expansion than multiple sclerosis, which showed the least, whereas HTLV-1-associated myelopathy showed the most.

The germline V gene encodes CDR1 LGHNA and CDR2 YSLEER. This CDR3 region has 15 residues. Trimming pared 1 base from V and 6 bases from J, leaving 12 bases between. The sample holds many counts of this clonotype. Its target is not known. TCRdb re-analysed the 5' RACE reads in MiXCR, keeping a single row per CDR3 protein. This table holds roughly 76,000 distinct CDR3 sequences, 3.2% found once. The chain has TRBV4-3 and TRBJ2-2; weak D call: TRBD1 (6 bases). Specimen: PBMCs. The origin of this receptor is a woman in her fifties or sixties with multiple sclerosis. CDR3 region: CASSQVGAVAGELFF. Here the CDR3 DNA reads TGCGCCAGCAGCCAAGTGGGGGCGGTCGCCGGGGAGCTGTTTTTT.